The rows below give T cell receptor beta chains drawn from one sample of a study of regulatory T cells in long-lasting Graves disease. One entry per CDR3 protein, called by TCRdb with MiXCR from the multiplex PCR reads. There are about 370,000 distinct CDR3 sequences in the sample; about 14% occur only once, and about 24% lies in the top ten. The sequenced sample was peripheral blood mononuclear cells (PBMCs), obtained at new diagnosis, from a patient treated with antithyroid drugs. The receptors were sampled from a female donor with Graves disease. The CDR3 runs from the conserved cysteine through the conserved F or W. The D gene is left open where the match is weak. Clone size is not always given. Where it is, it says once, few, many or a class for expanded clones.

v_gene	d_gene	j_gene	abundance	len	CDR3nt	CDR3aa
TRBV7-2	TRBD2	TRBJ2-1	many	15	TGTGCCAGCAGCCACGCAACCGGGACTAGAAATGAGCAGTTCTTC	CASSHATGTRNEQFF
TRBV5-1	NA	TRBJ1-2	many	13	TGTGCCAGCAGCCCAGATGCAGGGCATGGCTACACCTTC	CASSPDAGHGYTF
TRBV24-1	TRBD2	TRBJ2-7	many	15	TGTGCCACCAGTGACTCCGGGACTAGCGGGTACGAGCAGTACTTC	CATSDSGTSGYEQYF
TRBV7-9	NA	TRBJ2-7	many	13	TGTGCCAGCAGCTTAGAGGGTCCCTACGAGCAGTACTTC	CASSLEGPYEQYF
TRBV12-3/TRBV12-4	TRBD1	TRBJ1-2	many	14	TGTGCCAGCAGTCCGGACAGGGTATCCTATGGCTACACCTTC	CASSPDRVSYGYTF
TRBV11-2	NA	TRBJ2-5	many	15	TGTGCCAGCAGCTTAGTTTTTTACCCGGCAGAGACCCAGTACTTC	CASSLVFYPAETQYF
TRBV19	NA	TRBJ1-6	NA	13	TGTGCCAGTAACCAGGGTTACAATTCACCCCTCCACTTT	CASNQGYNSPLHF
TRBV2	TRBD1	TRBJ2-7	NA	15	TGTGCCAGCAGTGGCGCGACAGGGGTTACCTACGAGCAGTACTTC	CASSGATGVTYEQYF
TRBV12-3/TRBV12-4	NA	TRBJ2-3	many	16	TGTGCCAGCGGGTACTTCATCCCGAACGGCGCAGATACGCAGTATTTT	CASGYFIPNGADTQYF
TRBV20-1	NA	TRBJ1-4	many	14	TGCAGTGCTGGGGGGACGCCAACTAATGAAAAACTGTTTTTT	CSAGGTPTNEKLFF
TRBV20-1	NA	TRBJ1-1	many	15	TGCAGTGCTAGACGGGGACGGATCATGAACACTGAAGCTTTCTTT	CSARRGRIMNTEAFF
TRBV6-2/TRBV6-3	TRBD1	TRBJ2-7	many	12	TGTGCCAGCAACGTACAGGGGTACGAGCAGTACTTC	CASNVQGYEQYF
TRBV27	TRBD1	TRBJ1-2	many	14	TGTGCCAGCAGTTTTTTGGGACAGGGTAATGGCTACACCTTC	CASSFLGQGNGYTF
TRBV9	NA	TRBJ1-5	many	15	TGTGCCAGCAGCGCCGGGGCCCTTAGCAATCAGCCCCAGCATTTT	CASSAGALSNQPQHF
TRBV20-1	TRBD1	TRBJ2-1	few	16	TGCAGTGCTAGAGATTTGAGGACAGGGAACTACAATGAGCAGTTCTTC	CSARDLRTGNYNEQFF
TRBV24-1	NA	TRBJ2-3	many	16	TGTGCCACCAGTGAAGGAAGCGGGACAAGCACAGATACGCAGTATTTT	CATSEGSGTSTDTQYF
TRBV11-2	NA	TRBJ2-1	many	16	TGTGCCAGCAGAGAACTCCGGGACCAACGGCGCAATGAGCAGTTCTTC	CASRELRDQRRNEQFF
TRBV5-1	NA	TRBJ1-5	many	14	TGCGCCAGCAGCTTGCCGGGGGACAATCAGCCCCAGCATTTT	CASSLPGDNQPQHF
TRBV27	TRBD1	TRBJ1-4	many	14	TGTGCCAGCAGTTTATGGACAGGGAATGAAAAACTGTTTTTT	CASSLWTGNEKLFF
TRBV6-2/TRBV6-3	TRBD1	TRBJ1-1	many	16	TGTGCCAGCAGTTACCGGACAGGGGAAATGAACACTGAAGCTTTCTTT	CASSYRTGEMNTEAFF
TRBV20-1	TRBD1	TRBJ1-4	NA	14	TGCAGTGCTCGCCCGGGACAGGGTAGGGAAAAACTGTTTTTT	CSARPGQGREKLFF
TRBV2	NA	TRBJ1-6	many	14	TGTGCCAGCAGTGACAGAACTTATAATTCACCCCTCCACTTT	CASSDRTYNSPLHF
TRBV4-1	NA	TRBJ2-3	NA	19	TGCGCCAGCAGCCAAGAAGGGGGAGGGGGTAGGTGGGGTGCAGATACGCAGTATTTT	CASSQEGGGGRWGADTQYF
TRBV5-6	TRBD2	TRBJ2-2	few	16	TGTGCCAGCAGCTTATACCGGGACTACCCCACCGGGGAGCTGTTTTTT	CASSLYRDYPTGELFF
TRBV12-3/TRBV12-4	TRBD2	TRBJ2-3	many	16	TGTGCCAGCAGGCATAACCTAGCGGGGGGGGCAGATACGCAGTATTTT	CASRHNLAGGADTQYF
TRBV7-2	NA	TRBJ2-5	many	13	TGTGCCAGCAGCTTAGAGGATTATTTAGCCCAGTACTTC	CASSLEDYLAQYF
TRBV4-1	NA	TRBJ1-3	few	18	TGCGCCAGCAGCCGGGTTCAGAAGGACTTGAGCTCTGGAAACACCATATATTTT	CASSRVQKDLSSGNTIYF
TRBV20-1	NA	TRBJ1-1	many	17	TGCAGTGCCCCGATGGGGGGGGCAGGGAAGACGAACACTGAAGCTTTCTTT	CSAPMGGAGKTNTEAFF
TRBV11-2	NA	TRBJ1-1	NA	14	TGTGCCAGCAGGCCCTGGACGGTGAACACTGAAGCTTTCTTT	CASRPWTVNTEAFF
TRBV5-1	NA	TRBJ1-2	NA	12	TGCGCCAGCAGCTTGGGGGGGTTTGGCTACACCTTC	CASSLGGFGYTF
TRBV6-2/TRBV6-3	NA	TRBJ2-2	NA	15	TGTGCCAGCATCGGGAACAGGGTCGACACCGGGGAGCTGTTTTTT	CASIGNRVDTGELFF
TRBV14	NA	TRBJ1-5	few	12	TGTGCCAGCAGCCCCCCGTCGGGGCCCCAGCATTTT	CASSPPSGPQHF
TRBV10-2	NA	TRBJ1-5	NA	14	TGCGCCAGCAGTGTGGAGGGGATCAATCAGCCCCAGCATTTT	CASSVEGINQPQHF
TRBV7-2	TRBD2	TRBJ2-7	many	17	TGTGCCAGCAGCTTGAGTGGGGGACTAGCGGGGCCCTACGAGCAGTACTTC	CASSLSGGLAGPYEQYF
TRBV6-5	NA	TRBJ1-1	many	16	TGTGCCAGCAGTTACTCAGTCTATGACGGCAACACTGAAGCTTTCTTT	CASSYSVYDGNTEAFF
TRBV6-9	NA	TRBJ1-5	few	16	TGTGCCAGCAGTTATGCAATGGACAGCCTTCATCTTCCCCAGCATTTT	CASSYAMDSLHLPQHF
TRBV11-1	TRBD1	TRBJ1-1	few	18	TGTGCCAGCAGCAGCCAAAGACAGGGGCGATCCCTTTACACTGAAGCTTTCTTT	CASSSQRQGRSLYTEAFF
TRBV12-5	NA	TRBJ1-1	many	14	TGTGCTAGTGGGGAGCGTCAGGGGACCCCTGAAGCTTTCTTT	CASGERQGTPEAFF
TRBV7-3	NA	TRBJ1-1	few	17	TGTGCCAGCAGCTTAACGTTTCCTCAGGCCTTGAACACTGAAGCTTTCTTT	CASSLTFPQALNTEAFF
TRBV5-1	NA	TRBJ2-1	many	12	TGCGCCAGCAGGTGGACAGCTGATGAGCAGTTCTTC	CASRWTADEQFF